This TCR beta chain was identified in a study of a mutant IDH1 vaccine in newly diagnosed glioma. This table comes from immunoSEQ multiplex PCR, and its TCRdb copy is limited to in-frame clones, with some not included. The sample contains tens of thousands of clones, 70% to 85% of which appear only once. On this clone itself: The antigen is not known.

Germline loops: CDR1 LNHDA, CDR2 SQIVND (reference sequence). This CDR3 has 11 residues. Trimming removed 5 bases at V and 4 bases at J, with 6 bases between. Documented time point: week 47, end of study. Vaccination used 300 ug of mutant IDH1 20-mer peptide per dose, with topical imiquimod. The receptor's source is a woman in her forties with glioma. Some clones in this sample may be carry-over from other donors' samples. The chain has TRBV19 and TRBJ2-7; D unresolved. Sequencing was performed on PBMCs, taken from a glioma patient whose treatment included an IDH1 peptide vaccine. The CDR3 sequence: CASSDRYEQYF. CDR3 in DNA: TGTGCCAGTAGTGACCGTTACGAGCAGTACTTC.